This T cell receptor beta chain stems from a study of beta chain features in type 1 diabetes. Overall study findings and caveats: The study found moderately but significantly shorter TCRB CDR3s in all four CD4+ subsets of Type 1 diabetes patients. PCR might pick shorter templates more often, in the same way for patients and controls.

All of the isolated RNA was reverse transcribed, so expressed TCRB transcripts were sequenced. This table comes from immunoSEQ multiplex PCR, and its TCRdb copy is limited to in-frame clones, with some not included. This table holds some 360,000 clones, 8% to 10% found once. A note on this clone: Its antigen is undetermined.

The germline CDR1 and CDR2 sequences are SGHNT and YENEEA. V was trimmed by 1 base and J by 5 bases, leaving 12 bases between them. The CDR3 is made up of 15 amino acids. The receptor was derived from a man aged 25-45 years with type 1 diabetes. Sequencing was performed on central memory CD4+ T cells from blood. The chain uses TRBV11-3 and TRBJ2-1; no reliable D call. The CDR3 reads CASSLGAGRDNEQFF. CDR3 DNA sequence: TGTGCCAGCAGCTTAGGTGCTGGACGAGACAATGAGCAGTTCTTC. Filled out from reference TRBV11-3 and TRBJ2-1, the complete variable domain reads EAGVVQSPRYKIIEKKQPVAFWCNPISGHNTLYWYLQNLGQGPELLIRYENEEAVDDSQLPKDRFSAERLKGVDSTLKIQPAELGDSAVYLCASSLGAGRDNEQFFGPGTRLTVL.